The 21 T cell receptor beta chains given below trace back to one sample, sequenced in a study of OX40 agonist ivuxolimab in advanced cancers. Repertoires were generated with immunoSEQ multiplex PCR, while TCRdb's copy carries only in-frame clones and drops some. The sample records about 110,000 clones, 75% to 95% being singletons. This sample comprised CD4+ or CD8+ T cells sorted from blood, obtained in a trial of the OX40 agonist ivuxolimab. These receptors were taken from an adult with an advanced solid tumor such as melanoma, head and neck, liver or kidney cancer.

The rearrangement uses TRBV19 and TRBJ1-1; D gene unclear. V lost 7 bases to trimming and J lost 7 bases, with 16 bases between them. Germline CDR1 is LNHDA and CDR2 is SQIVND (reference sequence). The CDR3 runs 13 residues. CDR3 in DNA: TGTGCCAGTACGGGAGATCCTCGGGTTGAAGCTTTCTTT. It yields the protein CASTGDPRVEAFF.

This chain links TRBV6-5 with TRBJ2-7; D possibly corresponds to TRBD1 (6 bases). The length of the CDR3 is 14 residues. The germline V and J ends were trimmed by 6 bases and 8 bases, with 20 bases remaining between them. Germline V gene data show CDR1 as MNHEY and CDR2 as SVGAGI. CDR3 residues: CASRRGTSAAKQYF. DNA for the CDR3: TGTGCCAGCAGGAGAGGGACATCCGCTGCCAAGCAGTACTTC.

This clone was found once. CDR3 residues: CASSEGDRGIEKLFF. The CDR3, as DNA: TGCGCCAGCAGCGAAGGGGACAGGGGAATTGAAAAACTGTTTTTT. V is TRBV4-1 and J is TRBJ1-4, with 10 bases fitting TRBD1. CDR3 length: 15 amino acids. V dropped 5 bases and J dropped 7; count of bases not matched to a gene: 7. Germline V gene data show CDR1 as MGHRA and CDR2 as YSYEKL.

This chain joins TRBV28 and TRBJ1-1; no definite D call. This CDR3 spans 12 amino acids. Germline V gene lookup returns CDR1 MDHEN and CDR2 SYDVKM. The germline V and J ends were trimmed by 5 bases and 7 bases, with 11 bases remaining between them. CDR3 nucleotides: TGTGCCAGCAGTCCTTTAAAAAGTGAAGCTTTCTTT. Protein product: CASSPLKSEAFF.

The CDR3 spells CSVEGFAPGEQFF. DNA for the CDR3: TGCAGCGTTGAGGGTTTTGCCCCCGGTGAGCAGTTCTTC. V is TRBV29-1 and J is TRBJ2-1; D ambiguous. The germline gives CDR1 SQVTM, CDR2 ANQGSEA. Trimming removed 3 bases at V and 9 bases at J, with 15 bases between. The CDR3 sequence is 13 residues long.

This sequence joins TRBV30 and TRBJ1-3; 9 bases map to TRBD1. The V segment lost 4 bases and the J segment 7 bases; nucleotides outside the gene matches: 2. Germline-derived CDR1 and CDR2 are GTSNPN and SVGIG (reference sequence). CDR3 size: 12 residues. For the CDR3, the DNA is TGTGCCTGGACGACAGGGGGGAACACCATATATTTT. Protein product: CAWTTGGNTIYF.

The chain recombines TRBV28 with TRBJ2-5; 9 nucleotides match TRBD2. The germline V gene has CDR1 MDHEN and CDR2 SYDVKM. The CDR3 has 15 amino acids. The J segment lost 1 base and the V segment lost 9 bases, leaving 9 bases of the junction unmatched. CDR3 nucleotide sequence: TGTGCCAGTTCTTTAGCGGGGGCGTCCCAAGAGACCCAGTACTTC. Its translation: CASSLAGASQETQYF.

This chain joins TRBV7-2 and TRBJ2-1, with 11 bases lining up with TRBD2. The CDR3 contains 15 residues. The V segment lost 1 base and the J segment 8 bases; nucleotides outside the gene matches: 4. Germline lookup yields CDR1 SGHTA and CDR2 FQGNSA. CDR3 region: CASSLGLAGLDEQFF. CDR3 bases: TGTGCCAGCAGCTTAGGACTAGCGGGGTTAGATGAGCAGTTCTTC.

This chain links TRBV6-1 with TRBJ2-3; 11 bases align to TRBD2. CDR1 and CDR2 (germline): MNHNS, SASEGT. V gave up 3 bases and J gave up 0 bases; unmatched junction bases: 8. The CDR3 sequence is 18 residues long. The CDR3 DNA reads as TGTGCCAGCAGTGATATTGGGACTAGCGGAAATAGCACAGATACGCAGTATTTT. It translates to CASSDIGTSGNSTDTQYF.

The chain has TRBV6-5 and TRBJ1-2; tentatively, D is TRBD1 (5 bases). The germline V gene encodes CDR1 MNHEY and CDR2 SVGAGI. V shed 0 bases and J shed 5 bases, with 16 bases lying between them. This CDR3 comprises 16 residues. The CDR3 DNA reads as TGTGCCAGCAGTTACTCGACCCGACGGGGCCGATATGGCTACACCTTC. This translates into CASSYSTRRGRYGYTF.

In this sample, this clone turned up once. The chain carries TRBV29-1 and TRBJ2-3, with 8 bases fitting TRBD1. V shed 7 bases and J 6 bases; nucleotides not matched to a gene: 9. CDR1 is SQVTM, CDR2 ANQGSEA, per germline. The CDR3 runs 13 residues. The CDR3 loop reads CSGDRGSMDTQYF. DNA for the CDR3: TGCAGCGGTGACAGGGGTAGTATGGATACGCAGTATTTT.

The V gene is TRBV9, the J gene TRBJ1-3; D might be TRBD1 (5 bases). The V gene's germline CDR1 is SGDLS and CDR2 YYNGEE. The V gene lost 5 bases and the J gene lost 2 bases, with 11 bases spanning the gap. The CDR3 totals 14 residues. CDR3 DNA: TGTGCCAGCAGGCCCGGACATCCTGGAAACACCATATATTTT. This sequence encodes CASRPGHPGNTIYF.

This chain uses TRBV6-5 with TRBJ2-7; 7 nucleotides align to TRBD1. V shed 2 bases and J 3 bases; nucleotides not matched to a gene: 7. The CDR3 spans 15 residues. From germline, CDR1 is MNHEY and CDR2 SVGAGI. CDR3 sequence: CASSYRDSEGYEQYF. Here the CDR3 DNA reads TGTGCCAGCAGTTACCGGGACAGCGAGGGCTACGAGCAGTACTTC.

The chain combines TRBV29-1 with TRBJ1-1, with D uncertain. The germline CDR1 and CDR2 sequences are SQVTM and ANQGSEA. CDR3 length: 13 residues. V was trimmed by 2 bases and J by 1 base, leaving 8 bases between them. For the CDR3, the DNA is TGCAGCGTTGAAAAATGGTCGAACACTGAAGCTTTCTTT. Its translation is CSVEKWSNTEAFF.

The chain combines TRBV20-1 with TRBJ2-1, with D unclear. V gave up 0 bases and J gave up 7 bases, with 4 bases separating them. Germline CDR1 is DFQATT and CDR2 is SNEGSKA (reference sequence). This CDR3 has 11 amino acids. The CDR3 DNA sequence: TGCAGTGCTAGAGATGTGAATGAGCAGTTCTTC. This gives the protein CSARDVNEQFF.

The chain recombines TRBV18 with TRBJ2-5; D is possibly TRBD2 (5 bases). Germline lookup yields CDR1 KGHSH and CDR2 LQKENI. CDR3 length equals 15 residues. Trimming removed 0 bases at V and 5 bases at J, with 13 bases between. CDR3 in DNA: TGTGCCAGCTCACCACCGTCGGGGATTGAGGAGACCCAGTACTTC. Protein: CASSPPSGIEETQYF.

This clone was seen once. The chain carries TRBV19 and TRBJ1-4, with 7 bases that match TRBD1. Germline CDR1 LNHDA, CDR2 SQIVND (reference sequence). There are 14 residues in the CDR3. V lost 7 bases to trimming and J lost 5 bases; unmatched junction nucleotides: 7. CDR3 nucleotide sequence: TGTGCCAGTAATAATAGGGGACAGAATGAAAAACTGTTTTTT. Translation: CASNNRGQNEKLFF.

The gene calls are TRBV10-3 and TRBJ1-5; 7 nucleotides match TRBD1. V lost 5 bases and J lost 6; bases outside the gene matches: 4. Germline CDR1 ENHRY, CDR2 SYGVKD. The CDR3 extends over 13 amino acids. CDR3 protein: CAISTTGAQPQHF. The DNA of the CDR3 is TGTGCCATCAGTACCACAGGGGCTCAGCCCCAGCATTTT.

This sequence joins TRBV7-2 and TRBJ2-2, with a tentative D call TRBD1 (5 bases). The germline V gene encodes CDR1 SGHTA and CDR2 FQGNSA. The CDR3 runs to 15 residues. Trimming cost V 5 bases and J 2 bases, with 12 bases left between them. CDR3 sequence (DNA): TGTGCCAGCAGCCCACTCCAGGGTAACACCGGGGAGCTGTTTTTT. This encodes CASSPLQGNTGELFF.

The chain is built from TRBV7-2 and TRBJ2-7, with no clear D. Trimming removed 4 bases at V and 7 bases at J, with 17 bases between. Germline lookup yields CDR1 SGHTA and CDR2 FQGNSA. This CDR3 is built from 14 residues. The CDR3, as DNA: TGTGCCAGCAGCTCCGGTACGGGCCTGGGGGAGCAGTACTTC. Its protein product is CASSSGTGLGEQYF.

The chain links TRBV10-3 to TRBJ2-5, with D unresolved. Germline V lookup: CDR1 ENHRY, CDR2 SYGVKD. V lost 5 bases to trimming and J lost 2 bases, with 9 bases between them. CDR3 length: 13 residues. The CDR3 DNA is TGTGCCATCAGTAAGACTGTACAAGAGACCCAGTACTTC. Translation gives CAISKTVQETQYF.